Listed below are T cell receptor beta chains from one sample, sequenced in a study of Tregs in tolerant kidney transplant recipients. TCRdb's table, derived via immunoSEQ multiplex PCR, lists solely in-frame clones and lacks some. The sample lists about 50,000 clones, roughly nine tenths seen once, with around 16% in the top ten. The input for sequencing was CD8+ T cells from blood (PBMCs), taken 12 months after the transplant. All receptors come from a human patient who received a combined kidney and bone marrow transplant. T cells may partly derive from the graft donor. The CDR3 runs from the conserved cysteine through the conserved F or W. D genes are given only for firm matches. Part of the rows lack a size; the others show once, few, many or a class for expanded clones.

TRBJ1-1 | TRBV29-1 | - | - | TGCAGCGTTGGACAGGTCTGGAACACTGAAGCTTTCTTT | CSVGQVWNTEAFF
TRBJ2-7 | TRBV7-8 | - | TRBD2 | TGTGCCAGCAGCTTAGAAGCTGGTCTAGCGGCCGACCCCTACGAGCAGTACTTC | CASSLEAGLAADPYEQYF
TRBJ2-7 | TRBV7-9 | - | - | TGTGCCAGCAGCTATCCAGGGGCTTCCTACGAGCAGTACTTC | CASSYPGASYEQYF
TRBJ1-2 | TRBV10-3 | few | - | TGTGCCATCAGTGAGTCGGCAGGAAGTTTTAACTATGGCTACACCTTC | CAISESAGSFNYGYTF
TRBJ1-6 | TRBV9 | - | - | TGTGCCAGCAGCGTAGGGAGCTCCTATAATTCCCCCCTCCACTTT | CASSVGSSYNSPLHF
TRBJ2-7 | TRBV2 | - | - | TGTGCCAGCAGGGAGGAACCGGACGAGCAGTACTTC | CASREEPDEQYF
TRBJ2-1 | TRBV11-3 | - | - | TGTGCCAGCAGCCTTCAGGGAAGCCATGAGCAGTTCTTC | CASSLQGSHEQFF
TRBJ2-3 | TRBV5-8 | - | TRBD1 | TGTGCCAGCAGCCCCCTCGGACAGGGAAATCCAGATACGCAGTATTTT | CASSPLGQGNPDTQYF
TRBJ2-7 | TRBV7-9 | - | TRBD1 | TGTGCCAGCAGAGCTTTCGAGACAGGGGGCTTCTACGAGCAGTACTTC | CASRAFETGGFYEQYF
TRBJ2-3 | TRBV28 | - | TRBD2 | TGTGCCAGCAGTTTATATGGCGGGGGGTACACAGATACGCAGTATTTT | CASSLYGGGYTDTQYF
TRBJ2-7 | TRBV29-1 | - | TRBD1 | TGCAGCGTTTCGGACAGGGCGGCCTACGAGCAGTACTTC | CSVSDRAAYEQYF
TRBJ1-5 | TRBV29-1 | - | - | TGCAGCGTTGTTTCTGGGCTCAATCAGCCCCAGCATTTT | CSVVSGLNQPQHF
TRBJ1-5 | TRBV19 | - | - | TGTGCCACCTCCCCCTCGGAGGGCAGGGTCTTCTATAGCAATCAGCCCCAGCATTTT | CATSPSEGRVFYSNQPQHF
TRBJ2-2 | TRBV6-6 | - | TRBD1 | TGTGCCAGCACCGACGACAGGGGCCCCACCGGGGAGCTGTTTTTT | CASTDDRGPTGELFF
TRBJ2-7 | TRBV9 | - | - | TGTGCCAGCAGCAAACACTTAGCTCCTACTGAGCAGTACTTC | CASSKHLAPTEQYF
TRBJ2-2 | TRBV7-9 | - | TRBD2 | TGTGCCAGCACCGCCCGCGGGGGAAACACCGGGGAGCTGTTTTTT | CASTARGGNTGELFF
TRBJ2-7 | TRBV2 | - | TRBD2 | TGTGCCAGCAGCTTCGGACTAGCGGGCTTACAACCCCCCTACGAGCAGTACTTC | CASSFGLAGLQPPYEQYF
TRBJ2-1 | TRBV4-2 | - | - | TGTGCCAGCAGCCACGGGTCCAGGGAGGTGGGAACCAATGAGCAGTTCTTC | CASSHGSREVGTNEQFF
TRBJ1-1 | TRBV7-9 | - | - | TGTGCCAGCAGCCGTCAGGGAAGCGCTGAAGCTTTCTTT | CASSRQGSAEAFF
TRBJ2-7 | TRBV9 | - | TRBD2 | TGTGCCAGCAGCGCAGCGGGGGGTGGGAACGAGCAGTACTTC | CASSAAGGGNEQYF
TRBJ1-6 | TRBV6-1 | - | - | TGTGCCAGCAGTGAAGCCCTGGACAGCTATTCCCCCCTCCACTTT | CASSEALDSYSPLHF
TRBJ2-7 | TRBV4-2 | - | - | TGTGCCAGCAGCCAAGATCGCGAGTACGAGCAGTACTTC | CASSQDREYEQYF
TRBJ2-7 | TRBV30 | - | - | TGTGCCTGGAGTGTTTTCAAGCGCTACGAGCAGTACTTC | CAWSVFKRYEQYF
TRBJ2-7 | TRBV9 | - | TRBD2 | TGTGCCAGCAGCTCCGGGACTAGCGTGGCCTACGAGCAGTACTTC | CASSSGTSVAYEQYF
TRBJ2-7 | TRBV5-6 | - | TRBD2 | TGTGCCAGCACCTCGGGCCTCCTAGCGGGGGGCTTGCAAAAGTACTTC | CASTSGLLAGGLQKYF
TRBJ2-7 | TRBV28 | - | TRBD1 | TGTGCCAGCAGTTCCGGGACAGGGGGCGTCTACGAGCAGTACTTC | CASSSGTGGVYEQYF
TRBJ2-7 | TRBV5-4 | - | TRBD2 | TGTGCCAGCAGCAGAGGACTAGCGGGAGCTGTCTCCTACGAGCAGTACTTC | CASSRGLAGAVSYEQYF
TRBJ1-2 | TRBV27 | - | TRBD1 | TGTGCCAGCAGTTTATCGTCGGGGACAGGGGACGGCTACACCTTC | CASSLSSGTGDGYTF
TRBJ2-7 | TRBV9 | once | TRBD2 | TGTGCCAGCAGTACGAAGGGGCTAGCGGGAGTTGAGCAGTACTTC | CASSTKGLAGVEQYF
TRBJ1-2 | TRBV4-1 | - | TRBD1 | TGCGCCAGCAGCCTTACCGGGACAGGGGACTATGGCTACACCTTC | CASSLTGTGDYGYTF
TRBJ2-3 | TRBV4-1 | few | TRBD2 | TGTGCCACCTCCGGGACTAGATACACAGATACGCAGTATTTT | CATSGTRYTDTQYF
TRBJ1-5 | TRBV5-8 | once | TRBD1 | TGTGCCAGCAGCTTGGGACCTTGGACAGGGGGGTTGATAGATCAGCCCCAGCATTTT | CASSLGPWTGGLIDQPQHF
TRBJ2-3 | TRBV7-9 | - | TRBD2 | TGTGCCAGCAGCTTCGCGACTAGCGGGGAGTGGGAGAGAGATACGCAGTATTTT | CASSFATSGEWERDTQYF
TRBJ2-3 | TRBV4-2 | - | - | TGTGCCAGCAGCCAAGAAAGGGGAGGTGGTTCGGATACGCAGTATTTT | CASSQERGGGSDTQYF
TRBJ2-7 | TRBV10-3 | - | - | TGTGCCATCAGTGATCCGTACGAGCAGTACTTC | CAISDPYEQYF
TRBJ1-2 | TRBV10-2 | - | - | TGCGCCAGCAGTGCAGGGTTGTACTATGGCTACACCTTC | CASSAGLYYGYTF
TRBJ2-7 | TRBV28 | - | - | TGTGCCAGCGAGTTGAACTACGAGCAGTACTTC | CASELNYEQYF
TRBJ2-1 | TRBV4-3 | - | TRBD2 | TGCGCCAGCAGCCAAGTACTAGCGGGAGGGCCAGGCAATGAGCAGTTCTTC | CASSQVLAGGPGNEQFF
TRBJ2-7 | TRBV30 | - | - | TGTGCCTGGAGTGGCCTAGCCGAAACCTACGAGCAGTACTTC | CAWSGLAETYEQYF
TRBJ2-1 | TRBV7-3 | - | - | TGTGCCAGCAGCCCAACTGGGAGCGGCAACTCCTACAATGAGCAGTTCTTC | CASSPTGSGNSYNEQFF
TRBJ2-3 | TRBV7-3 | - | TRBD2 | TGTGCCAGCAGCTTACTAGCGGGGGGGAGCACAGATACGCAGTATTTT | CASSLLAGGSTDTQYF
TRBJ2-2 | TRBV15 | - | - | TGTGCCACCAGCAGAGTGGCCACCGGGGAGCTGTTTTTT | CATSRVATGELFF
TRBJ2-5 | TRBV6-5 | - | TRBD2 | TGTGCCAGCAGTACCCACCCGACTAGCGAAGAGACCCAGTACTTC | CASSTHPTSEETQYF
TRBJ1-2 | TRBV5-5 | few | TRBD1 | TGTGCCAGCAGCGATAACCAAGGACAGGGGATCTATGGCTACACCTTC | CASSDNQGQGIYGYTF
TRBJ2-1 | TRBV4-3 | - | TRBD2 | TGCGCCAGCAGCCAAGCGGGGGGGTACAATGAGCAGTTCTTC | CASSQAGGYNEQFF
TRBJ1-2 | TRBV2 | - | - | TGTGCCAGCCAGGGTCATGGCTACACCTTC | CASQGHGYTF
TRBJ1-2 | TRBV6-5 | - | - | TGTGCCAGCAGTTACTCTGAGGGCAGCCGAAATGGCTACACCTTC | CASSYSEGSRNGYTF
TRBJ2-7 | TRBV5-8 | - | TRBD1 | TGTGCCAGCAGCTTTAGGACAGGGGGCTCCTACGAGCAGTACTTC | CASSFRTGGSYEQYF
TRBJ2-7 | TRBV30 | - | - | TGTGCCTGCCAATCCCCCGGGACACTAACCTACGAGCAGTACTTC | CACQSPGTLTYEQYF
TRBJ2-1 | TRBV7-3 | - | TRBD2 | TGTGCCAGCAGCCGTAGCGGGGGGGACTCCTACAATGAGCAGTTCTTC | CASSRSGGDSYNEQFF